This T cell receptor (beta chain) is drawn from a study of technical replicates of blood from several donors. Clones were read by immunoSEQ multiplex PCR, and TCRdb kept only the in-frame ones, dropping some. Among around 93,000 clones, more than 85% were seen once, and the ten largest hold less than 0.35%. The V gene's germline CDR1 is SGHNT and CDR2 YYREEE (reference sequence). There are 16 residues in the CDR3. Germline trimming cut 1 base from V and 2 bases from J; bases unmatched to any gene: 7. This chain joins TRBV5-4 and TRBJ1-2; TRBD1 aligns across 8 bases. Input material: T cells isolated from PBMCs. The clonotype originates from a human donor in good health. In nucleotides, the CDR3 is TGTGCCAGCAGCTTGCCACGGGACAGGCCGAACTATGGCTACACCTTC. This gives the protein CASSLPRDRPNYGYTF.